The source of this T cell receptor (beta chain) is a study of shared clonotypes between healthy human individuals. The overall study: CD4 naive cells filled three plates per donor, CD4 memory three, CD8 naive two and CD8 memory one.

The CD4+ fraction was divided into a CD45RA+ naive subset and a CD45RA-negative memory subset. In the sorted-subset replicate PCRs, 200 ng DNA, around 30,000 T cell genomes, was used. As processed by the authors: ImmunoSEQ output lacked quality scores and full-length reads, limiting matched filtering. Sequenced by immunoSEQ multiplex PCR; TCRdb stores in-frame clones only, minus some. V and J calls plus clone size are reproduced from that table; the DNA served to infer D and trimming. The table shows 600,000 to 750,000 clones, with approximately 79% occurring only once. CDR1 is LNHDA, CDR2 SQIVND, per germline (reference sequence). The CDR3 consists of 15 residues. Trimming shortened V by 3 bases and J by 4 bases, and 10 bases separated the two germline ends. This clone appeared a single time.

The receptor comes from a woman in her 30s in good health. The chain joins TRBV19 to TRBJ2-6, with D hard to call. Sequencing input: memory CD4+ T cells sorted from blood. Subset indicated: CD45RA-negative fraction. The CDR3, as DNA: TGTGCCAGTAGTATTTCTTTAATCGGGGCCAACGTCCTGACTTTC. It specifies CASSISLIGANVLTF.